This T cell receptor beta chain was sequenced for a study of identifying expanded T cells in peripheral blood. Study-wide results and limits: Variance in clone template counts between approximately 2-week samples significantly increased with total template count across all healthy donors.

With regard to this clone: What it recognizes is unknown.

The V gene's germline CDR1 is SNHLY and CDR2 FYNNEI. CDR3 length equals 14 residues. Trimming took 6 bases from V and 1 from J, leaving 12 bases between them. The protocol was immunoSEQ multiplex PCR, while the TCRdb copy is restricted to in-frame clones and leaves out a portion. Here the sample spans about 80,000 clones, about four fifths being singletons. Material: blood. This TCR came from a person between 18 and 75 years old in good health. The chain has TRBV2 and TRBJ1-1; TRBD1 might be the D (5 bases). The CDR3 coding sequence is TGTGCCAGCAGACGGACACGGCCGAACACTGAAGCTTTCTTT. This codes for CASRRTRPNTEAFF.